The rows below give T cell receptor delta chains drawn from one sample of a study of Vδ1+ human thymocytes. TCRdb reran clone calling via CATT on the multiplex PCR reads. This sample has 50,000 to 75,000 delta-chain clones, with over 12% found just once. Sequenced: Vdelta1+ gamma-delta thymocytes from the thymus. These receptors were obtained from a girl younger than two who had congenital heart surgery. Both conserved end residues are part of each CDR3. Fields, in order: clone size, J gene, D gene, V gene, CDR3 protein, CDR3 DNA. The D gene is left open where the match is weak. Size is stated for part of the rows, as once, few or many counts, or as a class when the clone is expanded.

>-|TRDJ1|TRDD3|TRDV2
CACDTDDEGIRADKLIF
TGTGCCTGTGACACCGACGACGAGGGGATACGCGCCGATAAACTCATCTTT
>-|TRDJ1|TRDD3|TRDV1
CALGERQGYAYTDKLIF
TGTGCTCTTGGGGAAAGGCAGGGATACGCGTACACCGATAAACTCATCTTT
>-|TRDJ1|-|TRDV1
CALLSSLGYWYTDKLIF
TGTGCTCTTCTCTCTTCGCTTGGGTACTGGTACACCGATAAACTCATCTTT
>-|TRDJ1|TRDD3|TRDV1
CALGEAYFPFLGAPSYTDKLIF
TGTGCTCTTGGGGAAGCCTACTTCCCGTTCCTGGGGGCCCCCTCGTACACCGATAAACTCATCTTT
>-|TRDJ1|-|TRDV1
CALGELGPYTDKLIF
TGTGCTCTTGGGGAACTGGGGCCATACACCGATAAACTCATCTTT
>few|TRDJ1|TRDD3|TRDV1
CALGELELGDTGQAKLIF
TGTGCTCTTGGGGAACTAGAACTGGGGGATACGGGCCAAGCTAAACTCATCTTT
>few|TRDJ1|-|TRDV1
CALGGPTTLGPSYTDKLIF
TGTGCTCTTGGGGGTCCAACCACGTTGGGCCCCTCATACACCGATAAACTCATCTTT
>few|TRDJ1|TRDD3|TRDV1
CALGAFGDRRRLIF
TGTGCTCTTGGGGCTTTCGGGGATAGGCGCAGACTCATCTTT
>-|TRDJ1|TRDD3|TRDV1
CALGELNTVLGDNSTDKLIF
TGTGCTCTTGGGGAACTAAATACCGTCCTGGGGGATAATAGCACCGATAAACTCATCTTT
>medium-sized|TRDJ1|-|TRDV2
CACVDDKLIF
TGTGCCTGTGTCGACGATAAACTCATCTTT
>few|TRDJ1|-|TRDV1
CALGSWGPYTDKLIF
TGTGCTCTTGGGAGCTGGGGACCTTACACCGATAAACTCATCTTT
>-|TRDJ1|-|TRDV2
CACDTIGMSPDKPIF
TGTGCCTGTGACACTATCGGGATGTCCCCAGATAAACCCATCTTT
>few|TRDJ1|-|TRDV1
CALGASPAKVVGAHTDKLIF
TGTGCTCTTGGGGCTTCCCCGGCAAAGGTGGTGGGGGCACACACCGATAAACTCATCTTT
>-|TRDJ1|TRDD3|TRDV1
CALGRQGTGDTFRFGLIF
TGTGCTCTTGGGAGGCAGGGGACTGGGGATACTTTTCGTTTCGGACTCATCTTT
>few|TRDJ1|-|TRDV1
CALGELKRAQDRDTDKLIF
TGTGCTCTTGGGGAACTTAAGCGGGCGCAGGACCGGGATACCGATAAACTCATCTTT
>few|TRDJ1|TRDD3|TRDV1
CALGETPILGAPRGKLIF
TGTGCTCTTGGGGAAACCCCCATACTGGGGGCCCCCAGGGGGAAACTCATCTTT
>-|TRDJ1|TRDD3|TRDV1
CALGEPQGLGDTRGVYTDKLIF
TGTGCTCTTGGGGAACCCCAGGGGCTGGGGGATACGAGAGGGGTGTACACCGATAAACTCATCTTT
>-|TRDJ1|TRDD3|TRDV1
CALGGASSSTGGYEGDTDKLIF
TGTGCTCTTGGGGGAGCTTCCTCCAGTACTGGGGGATACGAAGGAGACACCGATAAACTCATCTTT
>-|TRDJ1|TRDD3|TRDV1
CALEAKLGDTLNGLIF
TGTGCTCTTGAAGCTAAACTGGGGGATACTCTTAACGGACTCATCTTT
>once|TRDJ1|-|TRDV1
CALGERASYANLDTDKLIF
TGTGCTCTTGGGGAAAGGGCATCCTACGCGAATTTAGACACCGATAAACTCATCTTT
>-|TRDJ1|TRDD3|TRDV1
CALGEAVLGDKADKLIF
TGTGCTCTTGGGGAGGCTGTACTGGGGGATAAGGCCGATAAACTCATCTTT
>-|TRDJ1|-|TRDV1
CALGDSPVLLNTDKLIF
TGTGCTCTTGGGGACTCCCCTGTACTGCTAAACACCGATAAACTCATCTTT
>-|TRDJ1|-|TRDV1
CALGYREDRYTDKLIF
TGTGCTCTTGGATACAGAGAGGACCGGTACACCGATAAACTCATCTTC
>-|TRDJ1|-|TRDV1
CALGERGPYLWGFHTDKLIF
TGTGCTCTTGGGGAACGAGGTCCCTACCTTTGGGGGTTCCACACCGATAAACTCATCTTT
>few|TRDJ1|TRDD3|TRDV1
CALGELRPLLQREEWGTITDKLIF
TGTGCTCTTGGGGAACTCCGTCCCCTTTTACAGCGCGAAGAGTGGGGGACAATCACCGATAAACTCATCTTT
>-|TRDJ1|TRDD3|TRDV1
CALGDPLLGAWADKLIF
TGTGCTCTTGGGGACCCTCTACTGGGGGCTTGGGCCGATAAACTCATCTTT
>-|TRDJ1|TRDD3|TRDV1
CALGELSTRGIRGNTNTDKLIF
TGTGCTCTTGGGGAACTTTCTACGAGGGGGATACGCGGGAATACAAACACCGATAAACTCATCTTT
>-|TRDJ1|-|TRDV1
CALGEFLLNTDKLIF
TGTGCTCTTGGGGAATTCCTGCTCAACACCGATAAACTCATCTTT
>-|TRDJ1|TRDD3|TRDV1
CALGGNGSHQRYWGITDKLIF
TGTGCTCTTGGGGGCAACGGCTCCCACCAACGGTACTGGGGGATAACCGATAAACTCATCTTT
>-|TRDJ1|-|TRDV1
CALGEFPTWGVTGGYTDKLIF
TGTGCTCTTGGGGAATTTCCTACGTGGGGAGTTACTGGGGGGTACACCGATAAACTCATCTTT
>few|TRDJ1|TRDD3|TRDV2
CACDTAGGYGGDKLIF
TGTGCCTGTGACACGGCTGGGGGATACGGGGGCGATAAACTCATCTTT
>few|TRDJ1|TRDD3|TRDV2
CACDPAFLTGIRPTDKLIF
TGTGCCTGTGACCCGGCCTTCCTTACGGGGATACGGCCGACCGATAAACTCATCTTT
>-|TRDJ1|TRDD3|TRDV1
CALGDASISLGDTNKLIF
TGTGCTCTTGGGGACGCCTCAATTTCGCTGGGGGATACGAATAAACTCATCTTC
>few|TRDJ1|-|TRDV1
CALGELGAFTDGGTYTDKLIF
TGTGCTCTTGGGGAACTAGGAGCCTTTACGGACGGAGGGACCTACACCGATAAACTCATCTTT
>-|TRDJ1|-|TRDV1
CALGELKSPFLPSGGEDKLIF
TGTGCTCTTGGGGAACTTAAAAGCCCCTTCTTACCTAGTGGGGGGGAGGATAAACTCATCTTT
>few|TRDJ1|-|TRDV1
CALGELKGLPDTDKLIF
TGTGCTCTTGGGGAACTTAAGGGACTTCCAGACACCGATAAACTCATCTTT
>few|TRDJ1|TRDD3|TRDV1
CALGDLSVTIGGMSDKLIF
TGTGCTCTTGGGGACCTGAGTGTTACGATCGGGGGGATGAGCGATAAACTCATCTTT
>few|TRDJ1|TRDD3|TRAV29/DV5
CAARSRLLSPNPQLGDTPYTDKLIF
TGTGCAGCACGATCACGCTTGTTATCTCCGAACCCCCAACTGGGGGATACGCCTTACACCGATAAACTCATCTTT
>-|TRDJ1|TRDD3|TRDV1
CALGELTPGDTSWGESYTDKLIF
TGTGCTCTTGGGGAACTGACCCCAGGGGATACGAGTTGGGGAGAGAGTTACACCGATAAACTCATCTTT
>-|TRDJ1|TRDD3|TRDV1
CALGELSPTGGYLGYTDKLIF
TGTGCTCTTGGGGAACTCTCCCCTACTGGGGGATACTTGGGGTACACCGATAAACTCATCTTT
>few|TRDJ1|TRDD3|TRDV1
CALGELRAFPAAGGYTDKLIF
TGTGCTCTTGGGGAACTAAGGGCCTTTCCTGCAGCTGGGGGCTACACCGATAAACTCATCTTT
>few|TRDJ1|-|TRDV1
CALGEFPLGIRKLIF
TGTGCTCTTGGGGAATTTCCCCTCGGAATTCGCAAACTCATCTTT
>-|TRDJ1|TRDD3|TRDV1
CALGARLPTVSGGYGKLIF
TGTGCTCTTGGGGCCCGCCTTCCTACGGTATCTGGGGGATACGGTAAACTCATCTTT
>-|TRDJ1|TRDD3|TRDV1
CALGSSTSGGPKADKLIF
TGTGCTCTTGGGTCTTCTACGTCTGGGGGACCGAAGGCCGATAAACTCATCTTT
>few|TRDJ1|-|TRDV1
CALGEVYQGTYTDKLIF
TGTGCTCTTGGGGAAGTCTATCAGGGGACGTACACCGATAAACTCATCTTT
>-|TRDJ1|-|TRDV1
CALGEGPTRYAWYTDKLIF
TGTGCTCTTGGGGAAGGGCCTACTAGATACGCATGGTACACCGATAAACTCATCTTT
>-|TRDJ1|-|TRDV1
CALGEYRTGPHKLIF
TGTGCTCTTGGGGAATACCGTACTGGGCCCCATAAACTCATCTTT
>-|TRDJ1|TRDD3|TRDV1
CALGELVDRKRIRGDKLIF
TGTGCTCTTGGGGAACTAGTCGACAGAAAGAGGATACGGGGCGATAAACTCATCTTT
>few|TRDJ1|TRDD3|TRDV1
CALGELRASSYYWGTYTDKLIF
TGTGCTCTTGGGGAACTGAGGGCTTCCTCCTATTACTGGGGGACATACACCGATAAACTCATCTTT
>few|TRDJ1|-|TRDV1
CALGELSPRGRVLVYGKLIF
TGTGCTCTTGGGGAACTTTCGCCGCGAGGTCGAGTACTGGTCTACGGTAAACTCATCTTT
>-|TRDJ1|-|TRDV1
CALGPHSATKPYGDKLIF
TGTGCTCTTGGGCCGCACAGTGCTACAAAACCCTACGGCGATAAACTCATCTTT
>few|TRDJ1|TRDD3|TRDV1
CALGDSVPIVLGALHSDKLIF
TGCGCTCTTGGGGATTCGGTTCCCATAGTACTGGGGGCTTTGCATTCCGATAAACTCATCTTT
>few|TRDJ1|TRDD3|TRDV1
CALGDLHWGSPIDKLIF
TGTGCTCTTGGGGACCTACACTGGGGATCCCCGATCGATAAACTCATCTTT
>few|TRDJ1|-|TRDV1
CALGKGPSHKSGGHFWRDKLIF
TGTGCTCTTGGGAAGGGGCCTTCCCACAAGTCTGGGGGTCATTTCTGGCGCGATAAACTCATCTTT
>-|TRDJ1|-|TRDV1
CALGEPLKLHTDKLIF
TGTGCTCTTGGGGAACCCCTGAAGCTGCACACCGATAAACTCATCTTT
>few|TRDJ1|-|TRDV1
CALGELERSQRDTRKDTQTDKLIF
TGTGCTCTTGGGGAGTTAGAACGCTCTCAACGAGATACGCGAAAGGATACTCAGACCGATAAACTCATCTTT
>-|TRDJ1|TRDD3|TRDV1
CALGELDLPTGGYSPRDKLIF
TGTGCTCTTGGGGAACTCGACCTACCTACTGGGGGATATTCACCAAGGGATAAACTCATCTTT
>few|TRDJ1|-|TRDV1
CALGELSLGIGVGTDKLIF
TGTGCTCTTGGGGAACTCTCCCTGGGGATCGGCGTCGGGACCGATAAACTCATCTTT
>-|TRDJ1|TRDD3|TRDV1
CALFRLGDPYTDKLIF
TGTGCTCTTTTTCGACTGGGGGACCCGTACACCGATAAACTCATCTTT
>few|TRDJ1|-|TRAV29/DV5
CSVLLCSKFLGLTGLVPFTDKLIF
-